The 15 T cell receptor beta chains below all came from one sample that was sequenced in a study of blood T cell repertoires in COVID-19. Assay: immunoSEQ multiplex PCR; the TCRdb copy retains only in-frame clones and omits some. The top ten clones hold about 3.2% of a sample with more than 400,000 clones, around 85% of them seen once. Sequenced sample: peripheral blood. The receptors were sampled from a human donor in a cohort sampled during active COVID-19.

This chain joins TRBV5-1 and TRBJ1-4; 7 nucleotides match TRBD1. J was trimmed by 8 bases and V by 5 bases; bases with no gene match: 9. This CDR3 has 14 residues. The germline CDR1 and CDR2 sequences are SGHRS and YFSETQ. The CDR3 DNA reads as TGCGCCAGCAGACAGGGGCCCCAAGGGGAAAAACTGTTTTTT. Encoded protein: CASRQGPQGEKLFF.

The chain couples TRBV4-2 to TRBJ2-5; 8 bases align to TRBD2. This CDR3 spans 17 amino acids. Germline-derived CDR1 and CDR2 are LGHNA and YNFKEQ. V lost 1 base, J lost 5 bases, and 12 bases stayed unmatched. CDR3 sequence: CASSQGGLVAGSETQYF. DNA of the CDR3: TGTGCCAGCAGCCAAGGGGGATTAGTAGCGGGAAGCGAGACCCAGTACTTC.

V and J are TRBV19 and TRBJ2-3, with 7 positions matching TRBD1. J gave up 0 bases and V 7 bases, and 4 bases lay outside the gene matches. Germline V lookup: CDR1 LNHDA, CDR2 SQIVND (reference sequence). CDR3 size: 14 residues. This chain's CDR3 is CASTPGQSTDTQYF. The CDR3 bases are TGTGCCAGTACCCCGGGACAGAGCACAGATACGCAGTATTTT.

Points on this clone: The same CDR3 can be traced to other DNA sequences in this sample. The CDR3 loop is CASSSAYEQYF. The CDR3 DNA follows: TGTGCCAGCAGCTCGGCCTACGAGCAGTACTTC. The chain links TRBV11-2 to TRBJ2-7, with D unresolved. Between the trimmed V and J ends, which lost 4 bases and 2 bases, there was a span of 3 bases. There are 11 residues in the CDR3. From germline, CDR1 is SGHAT and CDR2 FQNNGV.

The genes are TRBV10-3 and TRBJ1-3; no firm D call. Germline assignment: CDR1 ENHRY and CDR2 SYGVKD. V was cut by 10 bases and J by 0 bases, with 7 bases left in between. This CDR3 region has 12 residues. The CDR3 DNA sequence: TGTGCCACCGCTATCTCTGGAAACACCATATATTTT. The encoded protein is CATAISGNTIYF.

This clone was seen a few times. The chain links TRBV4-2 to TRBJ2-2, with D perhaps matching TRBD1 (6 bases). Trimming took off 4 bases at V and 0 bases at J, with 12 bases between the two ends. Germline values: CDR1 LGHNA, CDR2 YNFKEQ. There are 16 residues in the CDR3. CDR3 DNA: TGTGCCAGCAGCCCCGCGACAGGAGCGAACACCGGGGAGCTGTTTTTT. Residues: CASSPATGANTGELFF.

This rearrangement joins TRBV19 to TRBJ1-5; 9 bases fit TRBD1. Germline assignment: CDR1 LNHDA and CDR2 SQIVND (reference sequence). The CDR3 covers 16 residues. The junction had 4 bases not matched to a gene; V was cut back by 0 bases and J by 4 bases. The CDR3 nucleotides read TGTGCCAGTAGTATAGATGGGACAGGGAATAATCAGCCCCAGCATTTT. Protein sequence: CASSIDGTGNNQPQHF.

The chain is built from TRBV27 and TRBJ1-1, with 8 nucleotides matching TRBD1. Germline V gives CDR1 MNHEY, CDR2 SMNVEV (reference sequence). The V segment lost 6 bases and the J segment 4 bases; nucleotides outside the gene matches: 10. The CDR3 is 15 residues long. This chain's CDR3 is CASSFTSDRVTEAFF. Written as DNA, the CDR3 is TGTGCCAGCAGCTTCACCTCGGACAGGGTCACTGAAGCTTTCTTT.

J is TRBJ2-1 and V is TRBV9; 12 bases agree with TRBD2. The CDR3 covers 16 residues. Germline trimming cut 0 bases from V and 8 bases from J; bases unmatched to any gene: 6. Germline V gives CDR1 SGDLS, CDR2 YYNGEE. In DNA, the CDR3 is TGTGCCAGCAGCGTAGCTGGGACTAGCGGGCTGGATGAGCAGTTCTTC. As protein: CASSVAGTSGLDEQFF.

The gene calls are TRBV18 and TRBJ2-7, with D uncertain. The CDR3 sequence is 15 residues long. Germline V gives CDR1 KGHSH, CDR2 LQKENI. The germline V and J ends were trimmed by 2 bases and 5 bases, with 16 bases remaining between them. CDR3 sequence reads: CASSPLQLPLDEQYF. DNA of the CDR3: TGTGCCAGCTCACCATTACAGCTCCCCCTTGACGAGCAGTACTTC.

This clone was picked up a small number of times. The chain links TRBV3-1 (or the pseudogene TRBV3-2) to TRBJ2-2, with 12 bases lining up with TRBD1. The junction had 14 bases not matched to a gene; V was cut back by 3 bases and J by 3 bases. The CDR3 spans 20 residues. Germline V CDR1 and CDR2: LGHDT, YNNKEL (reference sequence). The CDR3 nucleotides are TGTGCCAGCAGCCATGACGCCGGGACAGGGGGCGCGGGAGACACCGGGGAGCTGTTTTTT. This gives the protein CASSHDAGTGGAGDTGELFF.

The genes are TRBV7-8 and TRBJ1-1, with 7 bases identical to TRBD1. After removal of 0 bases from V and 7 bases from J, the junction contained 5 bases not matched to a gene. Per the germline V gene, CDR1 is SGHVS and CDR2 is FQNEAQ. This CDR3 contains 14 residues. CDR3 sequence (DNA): TGTGCCAGCAGCTTAGCGGCAGGGGGTAGTGAAGCTTTCTTT. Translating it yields CASSLAAGGSEAFF.

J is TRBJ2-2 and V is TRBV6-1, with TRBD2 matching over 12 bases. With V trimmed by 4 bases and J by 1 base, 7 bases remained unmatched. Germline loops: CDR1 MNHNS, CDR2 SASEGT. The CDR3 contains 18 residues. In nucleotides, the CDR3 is TGTGCCAGCAGTGCCCCTTCTAGCGGGAGGGGGAACACCGGGGAGCTGTTTTTT. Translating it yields CASSAPSSGRGNTGELFF.

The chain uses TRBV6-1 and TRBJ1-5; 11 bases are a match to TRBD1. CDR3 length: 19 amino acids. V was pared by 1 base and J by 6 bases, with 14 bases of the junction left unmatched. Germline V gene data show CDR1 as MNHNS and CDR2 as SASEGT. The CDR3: CASSEERWGTGGLRQPQHF. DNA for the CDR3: TGTGCCAGCAGTGAAGAGAGGTGGGGGACAGGGGGTCTGCGTCAGCCCCAGCATTTT.

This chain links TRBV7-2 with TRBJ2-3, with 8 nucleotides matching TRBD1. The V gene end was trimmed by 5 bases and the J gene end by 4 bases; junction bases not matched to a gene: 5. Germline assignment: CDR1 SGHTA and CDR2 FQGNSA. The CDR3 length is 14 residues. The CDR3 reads CASSADRASDTQYF. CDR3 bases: TGTGCCAGCAGCGCGGACAGGGCGTCAGATACGCAGTATTTT.